These 17 T cell receptor beta chains came from one sample sequenced in a study of cytomegalovirus exposure and HLA in healthy donors. This PCR relied on a set of 60 Vbeta primers and 13 Jbeta primers. The table came from immunoSEQ multiplex PCR; TCRdb's copy has only in-frame clones and leaves some out. This repertoire shows 160,000 or so clones, roughly 80% found once; its top ten account for about 7.7%. The sequenced material came from PBMCs. The receptors originated from a woman aged 25 to 45 in good health and CMV-seropositive.

There are a few counts of this clone. This CDR3 is CASSLNTEAFF. The CDR3 nucleotides read TGTGCCAGCAGCCTTAACACTGAAGCTTTCTTT. The chain combines TRBV7-9 with TRBJ1-1; no clear D. Germline loops: CDR1 SEHNR, CDR2 FQNEAQ (reference sequence). CDR3 length: 11 amino acids. V dropped 5 bases and J dropped 2 bases, with 3 bases sitting between them.

This sequence joins TRBV10-3 and TRBJ2-1; TRBD1 agrees at 7 bases. Germline V CDR1 and CDR2: ENHRY, SYGVKD. The CDR3 is 15 amino acids. V lost 4 bases and J lost 8; bases outside the gene matches: 11. CDR3 DNA sequence: TGTGCCATCAGTGGAAGGGGCCAGGGGGAAGATGAGCAGTTCTTC. Translating it yields CAISGRGQGEDEQFF.

The gene calls are TRBV18 and TRBJ1-1; TRBD1 matches 9 bases. The ends lost 6 bases at V and 8 bases at J; junction bases unmatched: 10. This CDR3 contains 14 residues. The germline V gene encodes CDR1 KGHSH and CDR2 LQKENI. The CDR3 is CASSLRVTGGEAFF. The CDR3 region has the DNA TGTGCCAGCTCCCTCCGGGTTACAGGGGGCGAAGCTTTCTTT.

The chain couples TRBV5-1 to TRBJ1-1, with TRBD1 as a possible D gene (6 bases). CDR1 SGHRS and CDR2 YFSETQ come from the germline V gene. This CDR3 is 14 amino acids long. V was trimmed by 1 base and J by 4 bases, leaving 11 bases between them. The CDR3 here is CASSLYQGTTEAFF. CDR3 nucleotides: TGCGCCAGCAGCTTGTATCAGGGGACCACTGAAGCTTTCTTT.

There are a few counts of this clone. V and J are TRBV28 and TRBJ1-4, with D unresolved. Germline CDR1 MDHEN, CDR2 SYDVKM. The CDR3 has 12 residues. V lost 4 bases, J lost 6 bases, and 6 bases lay in between. The DNA for the CDR3 is TGTGCCAGCAGTTCCTCAGATGAAAAACTGTTTTTT. It is translated as CASSSSDEKLFF.

The chain uses TRBV6-6 and TRBJ1-5; the D is unclear. V gave up 5 bases and J gave up 2 bases, with 7 bases separating them. The CDR3 covers 13 residues. Germline V lookup: CDR1 MNHNY, CDR2 SVGAGI (reference sequence). The CDR3, as DNA: TGTGCCAGCAGTCGGGTGGGCAATCAGCCCCAGCATTTT. This translates into CASSRVGNQPQHF.

This clone has more than one count but fewer than ten. The chain has TRBV29-1 and TRBJ2-3, with unresolved D. CDR1 is SQVTM, CDR2 ANQGSEA, per germline. The CDR3 spans 13 residues. V lost 6 bases and J 2 bases, leaving 12 bases between the germline ends. The CDR3 nucleotides are TGCAGCGTCCTATACCTTTCCACAGATACGCAGTATTTT. Amino acid sequence: CSVLYLSTDTQYF.

The genes are TRBV14 and TRBJ2-1, with 7 bases identical to TRBD1. CDR3 length: 16 residues. The junction had 10 bases not matched to a gene; V was cut back by 4 bases and J by 4 bases. Germline V CDR1 and CDR2: SGHDN, FVKESK. CDR3 loop: CASSRSGTANYNEQFF. CDR3 nucleotides: TGTGCCAGCAGCCGCTCCGGGACAGCCAATTACAATGAGCAGTTCTTC.

The CDR3 DNA reads TGTGCCAGCAGTGACTCAGGGGTGGGGTTCTTC. This sequence encodes CASSDSGVGFF. The chain employs TRBV6-4 and TRBJ2-1; a weak D match, TRBD1 (5 bases). Germline V lookup: CDR1 MRHNA, CDR2 SNTAGT. There are 11 residues in the CDR3. V was shortened by 0 bases and J by 15 bases, with 9 bases between the two germline ends.

For the CDR3, the DNA is TGTGCCAGCAGCTGGGCTAGCGGGTGGAGCACAGATACGCAGTATTTT. It yields the protein CASSWASGWSTDTQYF. This sequence joins TRBV7-9 and TRBJ2-3; 8 bases line up with TRBD2. CDR1 and CDR2 from the germline V gene are SEHNR and FQNEAQ (reference sequence). This CDR3 spans 16 amino acids. V lost 4 bases and J lost 0; bases outside the gene matches: 6.

The chain carries TRBV7-2 and TRBJ2-1; tentative D call: TRBD1 (5 bases). V lost 2 bases and J 9 bases, leaving 14 bases between the germline ends. CDR1 and CDR2 (germline): SGHTA, FQGNSA. The CDR3 totals 14 residues. The CDR3 bases are TGTGCCAGCAGCTTATATGGGCAGGGTGGTGAGCAGTTCTTC. It translates to CASSLYGQGGEQFF.

CDR3: CASNRDLVRQFF. Written as DNA, the CDR3 is TGTGCCAGCAACAGGGACCTGGTCAGGCAGTTCTTC. This rearrangement joins TRBV6-6 to TRBJ2-1; possible D gene TRBD1, 6 bases. The length of the CDR3 is 12 residues. The germline CDR1 and CDR2 sequences are MNHNY and SVGAGI (reference sequence). The V and J ends lost 7 bases and 12 bases respectively, with 16 bases between them.

The J gene is TRBJ2-5, the V gene TRBV4-2, with TRBD2 matching 10 bases. V was clipped by 4 bases and J by 3 bases; unmatched bases: 5. Germline CDR1 and CDR2: LGHNA and YNFKEQ. The CDR3 extends over 15 amino acids. CDR3 protein: CASSRTSGGEETQYF. In nucleotides, the CDR3 is TGTGCCAGCAGCCGCACCAGCGGGGGGGAAGAGACCCAGTACTTC.

This chain uses TRBV29-1 with TRBJ1-1; perhaps TRBD1 as D (6 bases). Trimming stripped 6 bases from V and 10 bases from J, with 12 bases between. Germline V gives CDR1 SQVTM, CDR2 ANQGSEA. CDR3 size: 10 residues. CDR3 loop: CSVTGLRAFF. CDR3 nucleotide sequence: TGCAGCGTAACAGGGTTAAGAGCTTTCTTT.

The rearrangement uses TRBV7-2 and TRBJ2-1; possible D gene TRBD2, 6 bases. Germline values: CDR1 SGHTA, CDR2 FQGNSA. Deletions cut 6 bases from V and 0 bases from J, with 12 bases between. This CDR3 has 15 residues. This chain's CDR3 is CASSPRRDSYNEQFF. CDR3 DNA sequence: TGTGCCAGCAGTCCTAGGAGGGACTCCTACAATGAGCAGTTCTTC.

The CDR3 protein is CSVGGQFLEAFF. The CDR3, as DNA: TGCAGCGTAGGCGGACAGTTCCTCGAAGCTTTCTTT. V gene TRBV29-1 combines with J gene TRBJ1-1; D may be TRBD1 (6 bases). The ends were cut back, 6 bases at V and 8 bases at J, with 16 bases in the middle. The CDR3 is made up of 12 amino acids. The V gene's germline CDR1 is SQVTM and CDR2 ANQGSEA.

The J gene is TRBJ2-3, the V gene TRBV5-4; D is possibly TRBD1 (6 bases). V gave up 0 bases and J gave up 1 base, with 9 bases separating them. Per germline, CDR1 SGHNT and CDR2 YYREEE (reference sequence). The CDR3 length is 15 residues. CDR3 amino acids: CASSLGPGGTDTQYF. CDR3 DNA: TGTGCCAGCAGCTTGGGGCCAGGGGGCACAGATACGCAGTATTTT. The variable domain in full, completed from reference TRBV5-4 and TRBJ2-3, reads ETGVTQSPTHLIKTRGQQVTLRCSSQSGHNTVSWYQQALGQGPQFIFQYYREEENGRGNFPPRFSGLQFPNYSSELNVNALELDDSALYLCASSLGPGGTDTQYFGPGTRLTVL.